One T cell receptor beta chain is described in this entry. Its recognized antigen is unknown. Within one base of it there is no much larger clone, and no base qualities were kept. The data were taken from a study of blood T cell repertoires in COVID-19 (dated by TCRdb to 2018 to 2020). Background for the entire study: Samples from collaborators originated in the United States, Italy and Spain and spanned both the acute and convalescent phases of COVID-19. Where available, HLA class I and class II types were obtained from metadata supplied by the sample provider rather than from assay-based typing. Samples were obtained from the ongoing ImmuneRACE study (first 160 participants) and from 950 to 1,500 subjects provided by 6 global collaborators. The repertoires were released in a freely available public database intended as a resource for research on the immune response to SARS-CoV-2. Subjects who had been exposed to COVID-19, were actively infected with it, or had recovered from it provided the deeply sampled blood TCRbeta repertoires that made up the dataset. The material from the prospective study consisted of cDNA or gDNA derived from T cells, B-cell-depleted T cells, or PBMCs. The sample metadata nearly always contained a de-identified subject ID, COVID-19 status, age in years and sex.

Reading the germline V gene (reference sequence) gives CDR1 GTSNPN and CDR2 SVGIG. There are 14 amino acids in the CDR3, from cysteine to phenylalanine inclusive. Of the read, only the CDR3 DNA is kept; its 42 bases are in frame from base 1. V is pruned by 0 bases and J by 7 bases, leaving 3 bases of the junction without a gene match. The collaborating institutions used their own protocols to collect whole blood in K2EDTA tubes. Collaborator samples were shipped for TCRbeta analysis as frozen whole blood, isolated PBMCs, or DNA extracted from either sample type. The study at large found these results: Clinical and demographic metadata were provided uncurated, with the amount varying by source and participant.

TCRbeta CDR3 regions were amplified from genomic DNA by means of the immunoSEQ Assay, a bias-controlled multiplex PCR. The original methods were these. The number of nucleated cells in each sample was estimated from the amplification of reference gene primers within the assay. To quantify the absolute abundance of each unique TCRbeta CDR3 rearrangement, sequence reads were collapsed and filtered. For each sample, productive Simpson clonality was calculated by taking the square root of Simpson's diversity index across productive rearrangements. Sourced from immuneACCESS, this table was stored by TCRdb with only in-frame sequences that have V and J called. A share of the clones is absent; for the studies checked, an unresolved V gene accounts for under half, and the remainder has no known explanation. V, J and clone size were drawn from that table, and D and trimming were deduced from the DNA. In this sample the table shows tens of thousands of clones, approximately 89% of which occur a single time. 5.8% of the sample is taken by the ten largest.

The source material was peripheral blood. Recombination connected TRBV30 to TRBJ2-5; 12 bases in the middle match TRBD2. This receptor was taken from a man in his fifties with active COVID-19. Read as DNA, the sequence is TGTGCCTGGAGTGTCGAACTAGCGGGGGGGACCCAGTACTTC. Its amino acids are CAWSVELAGGTQYF.